The source of this T cell receptor beta chain is a study of blood T cell repertoires in COVID-19. Whole-study context: Spain, Italy and the United States supplied samples that represented acute and convalescent COVID-19.

Trimming took off 2 bases at V and 4 bases at J, with 14 bases between the two ends. Per the germline V gene, CDR1 is SGHKS and CDR2 is YYEKEE (reference sequence). The CDR3 has 15 residues. This study enrolled people aged 18 to 89 from around 25 US geographic areas. Cohort allocation depended upon clinical history that participants reported. In the study's own analysis: Amplification from reference gene primers served as the basis for estimated nucleated cell counts. Sequencing used immunoSEQ multiplex PCR; TCRdb keeps in-frame clones, though not all of them. V and J calls plus clone size are reproduced from that table; the DNA served to infer D and trimming. The table records fewer than 350,000 clones, approximately 91% of them present only once.

The sequence came from a woman between 40 and 55 years old with acute COVID-19. This chain connects TRBV5-5 to TRBJ2-3; TRBD2 is a possible D gene (5 bases). Source material: PBMCs or T cells enriched from blood (not recorded which). As DNA, the CDR3 is TGTGCCAGCAGCTTTTCCGGGATTTGGGCAGATACGCAGTATTTT. This gives the protein CASSFSGIWADTQYF. Supplemented by reference TRBV5-5 and TRBJ2-3, the full variable domain reads DAGVTQSPTHLIKTRGQQVTLRCSPISGHKSVSWYQQVLGQGPQFIFQYYEKEERGRGNFPDRFSARQFPNYSSELNVNALLLGDSALYLCASSFSGIWADTQYFGPGTRLTVL.